This entry concerns a single T cell receptor beta chain. The data were obtained in a study of blood T cell repertoires in COVID-19. The protocol was immunoSEQ multiplex PCR, while the TCRdb copy is restricted to in-frame clones and leaves out a portion. The table records about 440,000 clones, nearly 90% of them present only once. V gave up 1 base and J gave up 1 base, with 10 bases separating them. Germline V gene sequence: CDR1 SGHDN, CDR2 FVKESK. This CDR3 comprises 15 residues. Sequenced input: PBMCs or T cells enriched from blood (not recorded which). The chain uses TRBV14 and TRBJ1-2, with D uncertain. This sequence originates from a young woman with acute COVID-19. The CDR3 sequence is CASSQGPVLNYGYTF. DNA for the CDR3: TGTGCCAGCAGCCAAGGGCCCGTTCTTAACTATGGCTACACCTTC.